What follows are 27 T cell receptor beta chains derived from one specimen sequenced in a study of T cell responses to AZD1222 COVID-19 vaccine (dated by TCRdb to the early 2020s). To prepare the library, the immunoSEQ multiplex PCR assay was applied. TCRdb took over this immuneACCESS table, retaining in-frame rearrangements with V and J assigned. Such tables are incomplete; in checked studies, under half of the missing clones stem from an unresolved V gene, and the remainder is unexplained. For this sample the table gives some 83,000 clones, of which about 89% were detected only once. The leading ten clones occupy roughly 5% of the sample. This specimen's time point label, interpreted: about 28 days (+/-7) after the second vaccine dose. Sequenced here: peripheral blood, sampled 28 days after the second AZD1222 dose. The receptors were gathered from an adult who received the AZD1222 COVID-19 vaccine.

Here the CDR3 DNA reads TGTGCCAGCAGCTTAGTGGGACAGGGTGGAAGCTCCTATAATTCACCCCTCCACTTT. Protein sequence: CASSLVGQGGSSYNSPLHF. The chain couples TRBV7-2 to TRBJ1-6; TRBD1 agrees at 9 bases. CDR1 SGHTA and CDR2 FQGNSA come from the germline V gene. With V trimmed by 1 base and J by 0 bases, 7 bases remained unmatched. The CDR3 has 19 residues.

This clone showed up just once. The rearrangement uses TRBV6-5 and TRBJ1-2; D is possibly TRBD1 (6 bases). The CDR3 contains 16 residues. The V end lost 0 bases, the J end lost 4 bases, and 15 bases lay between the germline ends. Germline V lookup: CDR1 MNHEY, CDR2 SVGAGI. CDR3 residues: CASSYSDSRLLYGYTF. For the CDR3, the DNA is TGTGCCAGCAGTTACTCGGACAGCCGCCTCCTCTATGGCTACACCTTC.

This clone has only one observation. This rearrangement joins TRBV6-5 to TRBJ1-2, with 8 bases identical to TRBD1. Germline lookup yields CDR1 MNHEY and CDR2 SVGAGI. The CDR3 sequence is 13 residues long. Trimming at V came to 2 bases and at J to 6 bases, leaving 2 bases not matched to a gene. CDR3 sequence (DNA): TGTGCCAGCAGTTACCAGGGGGCGGATGGCTACACCTTC. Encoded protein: CASSYQGADGYTF.

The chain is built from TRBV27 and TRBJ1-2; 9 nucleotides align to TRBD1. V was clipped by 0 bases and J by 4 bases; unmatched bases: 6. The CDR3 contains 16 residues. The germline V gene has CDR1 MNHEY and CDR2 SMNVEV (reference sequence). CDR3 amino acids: CASSLSPGTGTYGYTF. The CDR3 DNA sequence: TGTGCCAGCAGTTTATCCCCCGGGACAGGGACCTATGGCTACACCTTC.

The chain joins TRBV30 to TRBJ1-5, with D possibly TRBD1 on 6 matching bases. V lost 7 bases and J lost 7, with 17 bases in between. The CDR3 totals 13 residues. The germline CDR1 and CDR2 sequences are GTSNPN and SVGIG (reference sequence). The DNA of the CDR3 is TGTGCCTTAGGAGGAACAGGGAGCCAGCCCCAGCATTTT. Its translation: CALGGTGSQPQHF.

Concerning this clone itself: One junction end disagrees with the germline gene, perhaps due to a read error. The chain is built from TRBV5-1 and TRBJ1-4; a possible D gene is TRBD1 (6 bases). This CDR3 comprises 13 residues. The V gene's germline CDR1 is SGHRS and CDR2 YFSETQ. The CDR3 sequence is CWGRTPTNEKLFF. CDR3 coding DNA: TGTTGGGGGCGGACACCAACTAATGAAAAACTGTTTTTT.

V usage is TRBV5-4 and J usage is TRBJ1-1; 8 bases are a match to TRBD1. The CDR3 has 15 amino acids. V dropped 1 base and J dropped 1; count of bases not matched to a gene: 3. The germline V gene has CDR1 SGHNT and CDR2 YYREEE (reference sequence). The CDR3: CASSLRDRGNTEAFF. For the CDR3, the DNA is TGTGCCAGCAGCTTGAGAGACAGGGGGAACACTGAAGCTTTCTTT.

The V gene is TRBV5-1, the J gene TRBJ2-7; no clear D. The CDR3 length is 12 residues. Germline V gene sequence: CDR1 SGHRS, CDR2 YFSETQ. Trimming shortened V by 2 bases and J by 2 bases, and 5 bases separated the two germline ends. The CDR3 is CASSLNPYEQYF. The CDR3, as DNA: TGCGCCAGCAGCTTAAATCCCTACGAGCAGTACTTC.

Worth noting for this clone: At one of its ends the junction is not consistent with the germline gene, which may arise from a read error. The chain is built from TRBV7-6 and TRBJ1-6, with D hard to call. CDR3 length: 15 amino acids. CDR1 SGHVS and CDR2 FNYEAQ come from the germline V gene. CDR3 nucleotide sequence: TGTGCCAGCAGCTTAGAGCCTCCCTATACTTCACCCCTCCACTTT. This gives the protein CASSLEPPYTSPLHF. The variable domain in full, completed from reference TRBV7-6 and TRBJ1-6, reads GAGVSQSPRYKVTKRGQDVALRCDPISGHVSLYWYRQALGQGPEFLTYFNYEAQQDKSGLPNDRFSAERPEGSISTLTIQRTEQRDSAMYRCASSLEPPYTSPLHFGNGTRLTVT.

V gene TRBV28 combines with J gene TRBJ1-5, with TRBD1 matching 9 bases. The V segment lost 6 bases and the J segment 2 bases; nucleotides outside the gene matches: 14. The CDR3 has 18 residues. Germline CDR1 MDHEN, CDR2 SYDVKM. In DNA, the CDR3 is TGTGCCAGCAGCATCGGGACAGGGACCTTACGTGGCAATCAGCCCCAGCATTTT. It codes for CASSIGTGTLRGNQPQHF.

The CDR3 bases are TGTGCCAGCAGCCCCACGGGGAACACTGAAGCTTTCTTT. Protein sequence: CASSPTGNTEAFF. The V and J genes are TRBV5-6 and TRBJ1-1; the D is unclear. Trimming shortened V by 4 bases and J by 1 base, and 8 bases separated the two germline ends. The CDR3 consists of 13 residues. The V gene's germline CDR1 is SGHDT and CDR2 YYEEEE.

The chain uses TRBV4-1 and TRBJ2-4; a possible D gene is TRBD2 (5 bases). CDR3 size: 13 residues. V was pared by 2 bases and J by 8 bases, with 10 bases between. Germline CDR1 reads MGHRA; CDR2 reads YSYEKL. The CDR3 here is CASSQRTGDIQYF. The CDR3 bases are TGCGCCAGCAGCCAACGCACCGGGGACATTCAGTACTTC.

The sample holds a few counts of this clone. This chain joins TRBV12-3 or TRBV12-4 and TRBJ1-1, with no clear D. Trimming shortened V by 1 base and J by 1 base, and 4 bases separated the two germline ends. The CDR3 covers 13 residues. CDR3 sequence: CASSLDENTEAFF. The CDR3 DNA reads TGTGCCAGCAGTTTAGATGAGAACACTGAAGCTTTCTTT.

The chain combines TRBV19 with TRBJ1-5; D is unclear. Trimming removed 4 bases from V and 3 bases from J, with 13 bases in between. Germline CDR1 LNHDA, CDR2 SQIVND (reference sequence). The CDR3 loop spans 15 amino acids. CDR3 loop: CASSTRWGNNQPQHF. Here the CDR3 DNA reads TGTGCCAGTAGTACGAGGTGGGGTAACAATCAGCCCCAGCATTTT.

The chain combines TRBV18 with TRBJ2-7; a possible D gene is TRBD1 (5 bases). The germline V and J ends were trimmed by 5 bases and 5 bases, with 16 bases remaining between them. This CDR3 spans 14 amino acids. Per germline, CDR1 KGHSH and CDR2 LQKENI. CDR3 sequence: CASSFTAGYHEQYF. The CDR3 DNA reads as TGTGCCAGCTCATTTACGGCAGGGTACCACGAGCAGTACTTC.

CDR3: CASSPRTVYGYTF. CDR3 in DNA: TGTGCCAGCAGCCCCCGGACAGTCTATGGCTACACCTTC. This chain uses TRBV14 with TRBJ1-2; weak D call: TRBD1 (6 bases). The V gene lost 4 bases and the J gene lost 4 bases, with 10 bases spanning the gap. CDR1 SGHDN and CDR2 FVKESK come from the germline V gene. The CDR3 has 13 amino acids.

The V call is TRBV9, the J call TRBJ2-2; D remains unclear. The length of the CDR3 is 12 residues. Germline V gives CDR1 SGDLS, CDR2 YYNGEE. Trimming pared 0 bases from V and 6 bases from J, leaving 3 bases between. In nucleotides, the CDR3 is TGTGCCAGCAGCGTAGGGTCCGGGGAGCTGTTTTTT. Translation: CASSVGSGELFF.

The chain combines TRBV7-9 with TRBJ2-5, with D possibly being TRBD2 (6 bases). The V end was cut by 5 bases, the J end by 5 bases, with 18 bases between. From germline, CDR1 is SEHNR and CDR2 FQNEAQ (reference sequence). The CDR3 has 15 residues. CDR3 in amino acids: CASSLRDSSTETQYF. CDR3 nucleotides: TGTGCCAGCAGCCTCCGGGACTCCTCCACCGAGACCCAGTACTTC. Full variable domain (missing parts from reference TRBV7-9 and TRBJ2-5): DTGVSQNPRHKITKRGQNVTFRCDPISEHNRLYWYRQTLGQGPEFLTYFQNEAQLEKSRLLSDRFSAERPKGSFSTLEIQRTEQGDSAMYLCASSLRDSSTETQYFGPGTRLLVL.

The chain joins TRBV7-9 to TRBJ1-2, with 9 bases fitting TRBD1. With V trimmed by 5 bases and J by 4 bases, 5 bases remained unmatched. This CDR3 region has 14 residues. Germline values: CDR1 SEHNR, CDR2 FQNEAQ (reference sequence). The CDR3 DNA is TGTGCCAGCAGCCCTACAGGGGGCGGCTATGGCTACACCTTC. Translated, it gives CASSPTGGGYGYTF.

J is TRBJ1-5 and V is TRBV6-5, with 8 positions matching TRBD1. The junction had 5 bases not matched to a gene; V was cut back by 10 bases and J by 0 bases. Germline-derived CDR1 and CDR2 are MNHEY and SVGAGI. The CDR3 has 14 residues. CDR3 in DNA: TGTGCCATCCGGACAGGGAATAGCAATCAGCCCCAGCATTTT. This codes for CAIRTGNSNQPQHF.

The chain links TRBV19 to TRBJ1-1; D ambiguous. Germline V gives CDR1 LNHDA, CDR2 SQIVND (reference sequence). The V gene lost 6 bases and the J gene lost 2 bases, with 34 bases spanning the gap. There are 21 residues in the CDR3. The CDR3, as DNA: TGTGCCAGTAGCCAAGCCCCATTCGGGGTAGACACCTCCCTTGGCAACACTGAAGCTTTCTTT. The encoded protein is CASSQAPFGVDTSLGNTEAFF. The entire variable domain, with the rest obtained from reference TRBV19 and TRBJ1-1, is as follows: DGGITQSPKYLFRKEGQNVTLSCEQNLNHDAMYWYRQDPGQGLRLIYYSQIVNDFQKGDIAEGYSVSREKKESFPLTVTSAQKNPTAFYLCASSQAPFGVDTSLGNTEAFFGQGTRLTVV.

The DNA of the CDR3 is TGTGCCAGCAGCTTAGCACCGGGGCCTGAAGCTTTCTTT. It translates to CASSLAPGPEAFF. The chain links TRBV11-2 to TRBJ1-1, with D tentatively TRBD1 (5 bases). The CDR3 spans 13 residues. CDR1 SGHAT and CDR2 FQNNGV come from the germline V gene. Trimming pared 1 base from V and 6 bases from J, leaving 9 bases between.

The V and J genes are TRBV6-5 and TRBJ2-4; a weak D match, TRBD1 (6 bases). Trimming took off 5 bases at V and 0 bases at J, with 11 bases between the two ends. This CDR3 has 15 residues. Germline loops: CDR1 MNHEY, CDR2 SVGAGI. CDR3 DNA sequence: TGTGCCAGCAGTCCAGGGACACTAGCCAAAAACATTCAGTACTTC. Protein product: CASSPGTLAKNIQYF.

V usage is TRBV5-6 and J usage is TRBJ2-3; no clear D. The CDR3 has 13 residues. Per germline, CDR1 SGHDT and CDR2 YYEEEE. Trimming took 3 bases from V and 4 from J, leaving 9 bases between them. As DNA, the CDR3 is TGTGCCAGCAGCTCCTACAATGCAGATACGCAGTATTTT. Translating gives CASSSYNADTQYF.

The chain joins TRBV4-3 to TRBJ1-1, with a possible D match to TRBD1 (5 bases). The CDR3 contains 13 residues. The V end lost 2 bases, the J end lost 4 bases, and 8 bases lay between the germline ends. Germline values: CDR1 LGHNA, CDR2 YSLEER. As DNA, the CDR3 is TGCGCCAGCAGCCAACAGGGATCCACTGAAGCTTTCTTT. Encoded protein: CASSQQGSTEAFF.

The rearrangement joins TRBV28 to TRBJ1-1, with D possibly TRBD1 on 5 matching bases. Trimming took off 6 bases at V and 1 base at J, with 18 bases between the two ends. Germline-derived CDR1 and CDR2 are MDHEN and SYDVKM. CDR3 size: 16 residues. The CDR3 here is CASSLAQATSNTEAFF. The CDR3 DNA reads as TGTGCCAGCAGCCTGGCACAGGCCACGTCGAACACTGAAGCTTTCTTT.

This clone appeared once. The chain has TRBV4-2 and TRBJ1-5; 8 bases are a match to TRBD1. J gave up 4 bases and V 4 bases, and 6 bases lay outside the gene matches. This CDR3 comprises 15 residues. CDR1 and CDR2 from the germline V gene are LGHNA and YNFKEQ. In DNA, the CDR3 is TGTGCCAGCAGCCGAGAAACAGGGGGAAATCAGCCCCAGCATTTT. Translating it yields CASSRETGGNQPQHF.